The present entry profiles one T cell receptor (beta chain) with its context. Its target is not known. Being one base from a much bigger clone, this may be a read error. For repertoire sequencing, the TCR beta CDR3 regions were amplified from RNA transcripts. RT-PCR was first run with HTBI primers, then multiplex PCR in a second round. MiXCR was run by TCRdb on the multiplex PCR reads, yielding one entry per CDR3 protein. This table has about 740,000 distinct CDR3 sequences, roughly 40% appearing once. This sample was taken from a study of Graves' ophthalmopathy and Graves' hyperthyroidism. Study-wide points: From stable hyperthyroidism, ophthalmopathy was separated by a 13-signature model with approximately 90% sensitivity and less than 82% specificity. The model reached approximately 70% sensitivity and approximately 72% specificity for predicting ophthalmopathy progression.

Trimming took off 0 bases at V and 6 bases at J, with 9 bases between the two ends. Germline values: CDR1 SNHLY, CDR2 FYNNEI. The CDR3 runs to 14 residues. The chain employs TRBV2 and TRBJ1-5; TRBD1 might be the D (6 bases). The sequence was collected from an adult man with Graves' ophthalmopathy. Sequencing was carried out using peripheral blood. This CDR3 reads CASSEARGCQPQHF. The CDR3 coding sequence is TGTGCCAGCAGTGAAGCAAGGGGGTGTCAGCCCCAGCATTTT.